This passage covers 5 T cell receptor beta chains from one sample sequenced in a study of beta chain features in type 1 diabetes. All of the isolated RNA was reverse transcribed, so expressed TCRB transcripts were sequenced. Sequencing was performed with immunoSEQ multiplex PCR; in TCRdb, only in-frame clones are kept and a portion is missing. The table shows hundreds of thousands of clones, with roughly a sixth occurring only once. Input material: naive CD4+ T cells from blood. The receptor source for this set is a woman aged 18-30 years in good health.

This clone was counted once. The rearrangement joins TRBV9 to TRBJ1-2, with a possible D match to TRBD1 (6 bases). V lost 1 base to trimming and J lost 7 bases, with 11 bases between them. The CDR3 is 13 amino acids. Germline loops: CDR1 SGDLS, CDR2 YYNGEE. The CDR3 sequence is CASSVLRGAGYTF. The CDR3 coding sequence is TGTGCCAGCAGCGTACTTAGGGGGGCTGGCTACACCTTC.

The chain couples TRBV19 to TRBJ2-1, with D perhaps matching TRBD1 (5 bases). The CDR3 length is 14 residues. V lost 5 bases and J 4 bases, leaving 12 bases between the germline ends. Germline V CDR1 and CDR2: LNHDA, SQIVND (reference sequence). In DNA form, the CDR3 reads TGTGCCAGTAGTCTCCGGACAAGATACAATGAGCAGTTCTTC. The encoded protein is CASSLRTRYNEQFF.

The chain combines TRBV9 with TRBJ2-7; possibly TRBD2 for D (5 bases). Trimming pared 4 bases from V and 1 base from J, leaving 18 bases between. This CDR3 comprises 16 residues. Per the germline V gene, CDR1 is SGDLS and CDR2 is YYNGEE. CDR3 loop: CASSSSLRDFSYEQYF. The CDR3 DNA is TGTGCCAGCAGCTCTTCTCTCCGGGATTTTTCCTACGAGCAGTACTTC.

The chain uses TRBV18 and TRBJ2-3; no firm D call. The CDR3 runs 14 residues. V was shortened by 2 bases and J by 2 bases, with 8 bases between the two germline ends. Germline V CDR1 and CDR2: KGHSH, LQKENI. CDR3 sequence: CASSPEENTDTQYF. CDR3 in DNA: TGTGCCAGCTCACCAGAAGAAAACACAGATACGCAGTATTTT.

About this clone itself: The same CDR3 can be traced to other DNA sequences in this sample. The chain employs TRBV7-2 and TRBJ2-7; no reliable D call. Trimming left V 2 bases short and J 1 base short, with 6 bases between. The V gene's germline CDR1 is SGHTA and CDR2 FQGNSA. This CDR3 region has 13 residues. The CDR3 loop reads CASSLSGSYEQYF. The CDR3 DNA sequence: TGTGCCAGCAGCTTATCTGGGTCCTACGAGCAGTACTTC. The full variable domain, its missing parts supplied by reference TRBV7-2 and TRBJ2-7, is GAGVSQSPSNKVTEKGKDVELRCDPISGHTALYWYRQSLGQGLEFLIYFQGNSAPDKSGLPSDRFSAERTGGSVSTLTIQRTQQEDSAVYLCASSLSGSYEQYFGPGTRLTVT.